Listed here is a single T cell receptor beta chain. No antigen is known for it. Using RNA transcripts as the source, TCR beta CDR3 regions were amplified. Researchers ran a first-round RT-PCR on the TCR CDR3 using the HTBI primer set. One entry per CDR3 protein, called by TCRdb with MiXCR from the multiplex PCR reads. The data show about 360,000 distinct CDR3 sequences, 20% to 25% seen once. Germline assignment: CDR1 ENHRY and CDR2 SYGVKD. This CDR3 contains 15 residues. V gave up 0 bases and J gave up 7 bases, with 15 bases separating them. Newly diagnosed hyperthyroidism, duration under 2 months, in patients aged 18 to 65. Fresh peripheral blood, 7.5 to 10 ml, was the source of the PBMCs. This entry belongs to a study of T cells in Graves' hyperthyroidism and ophthalmopathy. Study outcomes and limitations: Most thyroid clonotypes that were expanded above 0.001 also turned up in blood.

The receptor was isolated from a man in his forties or fifties with Graves' hyperthyroidism. Sequenced: blood. V is TRBV10-3 and J is TRBJ1-2; tentatively, D is TRBD1 (5 bases). The CDR3 DNA is TGTGCCATCAGTGAGTCGATGGTAGGGGTTCTTGGCTACACCTTC. Protein product: CAISESMVGVLGYTF.